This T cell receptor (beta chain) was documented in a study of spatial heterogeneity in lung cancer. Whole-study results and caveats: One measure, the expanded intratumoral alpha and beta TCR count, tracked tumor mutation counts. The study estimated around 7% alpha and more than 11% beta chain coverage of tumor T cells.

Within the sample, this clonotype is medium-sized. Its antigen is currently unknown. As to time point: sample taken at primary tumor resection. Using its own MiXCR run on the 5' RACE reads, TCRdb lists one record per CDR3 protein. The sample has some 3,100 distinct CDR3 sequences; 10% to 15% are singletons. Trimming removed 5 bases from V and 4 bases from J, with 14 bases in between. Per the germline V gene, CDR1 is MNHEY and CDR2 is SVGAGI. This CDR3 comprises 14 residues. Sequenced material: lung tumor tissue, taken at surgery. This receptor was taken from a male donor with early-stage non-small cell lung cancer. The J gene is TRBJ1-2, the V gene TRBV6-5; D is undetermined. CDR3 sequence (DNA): TGTGCCAGCAGTCCCCCGGGAGGGTTCTATGGCTACACCTTC. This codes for CASSPPGGFYGYTF.